This T cell receptor beta chain is from a study of cytomegalovirus exposure and HLA in healthy donors. The table came from immunoSEQ multiplex PCR; TCRdb's copy has only in-frame clones and leaves some out. The sample carries some 260,000 clones, 80% to 95% recorded once. V trimming: 4 bases; J trimming: 3 bases; junction bases outside the gene matches: 11. CDR1 SQVTM and CDR2 ANQGSEA come from the germline V gene. The length of the CDR3 is 15 residues. This clone was detected only once. The rearrangement uses TRBV29-1 and TRBJ2-7; 8 positions match TRBD1. The origin of this receptor is a woman aged 30 to 39 in good health and CMV-seronegative. The sequenced material came from PBMCs. As DNA, the CDR3 is TGCAGCGTTGTGCACGTGCGGACAGGGCACTACGAGCAGTACTTC. This translates into CSVVHVRTGHYEQYF.